Listed below are T cell receptor beta chains from one sample, sequenced in a study of T cell repertoires in cytomegalovirus infection. MiXCR was run by TCRdb on the reads, yielding one entry per CDR3 protein. The table has roughly 640,000 distinct CDR3 sequences, approximately 24% seen once; the top ten hold approximately 8.2%. The source material was CD8+ T cells from PBMCs. Receptors originate from a human donor in good health (CMV status not recorded). Some clones in this sample may be carry-over from other donors' samples. Both conserved end residues are part of each CDR3. The D gene is left open where the match is weak. The size field is filled for only some rows; it gives once, few, many or a size class.

J: TRBJ1-4; D: NA; size: many; V: TRBV7-2; DNA: TGTGCCAGCAGCCCACACAGTTATGGGGAAAAACTGTTTTTT; CDR3: CASSPHSYGEKLFF
J: TRBJ2-5; D: NA; size: NA; V: TRBV7-9; DNA: TGTGCCAGCAGCTTAATCCCGCAGGGAGAGACCCAGTACTTC; CDR3: CASSLIPQGETQYF
J: TRBJ2-7; D: TRBD2; size: NA; V: TRBV3-1; DNA: TGTGCCAGCAGCCACGGCGCAACTAGCGGGGTCTACGAGCAGCACTTC; CDR3: CASSHGATSGVYEQHF
J: TRBJ2-5; D: NA; size: many; V: TRBV7-2; DNA: TGTGCCAGCAGCTTGGGTTTGCGGATAAAACAAGAGACCCAGTACTTC; CDR3: CASSLGLRIKQETQYF
J: TRBJ1-1; D: NA; size: many; V: TRBV6-6; DNA: TGTGCCAGCAGTAACTCCGGGAGGAACACTGAAGCTTTCTTT; CDR3: CASSNSGRNTEAFF
J: TRBJ2-7; D: NA; size: NA; V: TRBV15; DNA: TGTGCCACCAGCAGAGACAGGGCCCACGAGCAGTACTTC; CDR3: CATSRDRAHEQYF
J: TRBJ2-3; D: NA; size: NA; V: TRBV6-2/TRBV6-3; DNA: TGTGCCAGCAGTGGGGGGGGCCGGGGAGATACGCAGTATTTT; CDR3: CASSGGGRGDTQYF
J: TRBJ2-1; D: NA; size: NA; V: TRBV7-9; DNA: TGTGCCAGCAGCCACGAAGGGGACCCATCCTACAATGAGCAGTTCTTC; CDR3: CASSHEGDPSYNEQFF
J: TRBJ2-3; D: TRBD2; size: NA; V: TRBV28; DNA: TGTGCCAGTTTGTCGCTAGCGGCGACAGATACGCAGTATTTT; CDR3: CASLSLAATDTQYF
J: TRBJ2-5; D: NA; size: NA; V: TRBV5-3; DNA: TGTGCCAGAAGCTTGAGGATACGGGGGACCCAGTACTTC; CDR3: CARSLRIRGTQYF
J: TRBJ1-4; D: TRBD1; size: many; V: TRBV7-2; DNA: TGTGCCAGCAGCTTAGCGTCTGAGGGGGCCAGAGAAAAACTGTTTTTT; CDR3: CASSLASEGAREKLFF
J: TRBJ2-3; D: NA; size: NA; V: TRBV7-9; DNA: TGTGCCAGCAGCCCTGCAGGCCCAGATACGCAGTATTTT; CDR3: CASSPAGPDTQYF
J: TRBJ2-7; D: NA; size: NA; V: TRBV10-3; DNA: TGTGCCATCAGTGAGCCTGAGGCGGTCAAAGCGTACGAGCAGTACTTC; CDR3: CAISEPEAVKAYEQYF
J: TRBJ2-5; D: NA; size: many; V: TRBV12-3/TRBV12-4; DNA: TGTGCCAGCAGCGGGCCGGGACCGCGGGTGGAGACCCAGTACTTC; CDR3: CASSGPGPRVETQYF
J: TRBJ2-5; D: TRBD2; size: NA; V: TRBV13; DNA: TGTGCCAGCAGCTTAGGAGGCGGGGGGCCCAGGGAGACCCAGTACTTC; CDR3: CASSLGGGGPRETQYF
J: TRBJ1-4; D: NA; size: few; V: TRBV7-9; DNA: TGTGCCAGCAGCCCCGGAGGCGCTAATGAAAAACTGTTTTTT; CDR3: CASSPGGANEKLFF
J: TRBJ2-1; D: TRBD2; size: NA; V: TRBV5-1; DNA: TGCGCCAGCAGCTTGGAGGCTAGCGGGGCCTACAATGAGCAGTTCTTC; CDR3: CASSLEASGAYNEQFF
J: TRBJ2-1; D: TRBD1; size: NA; V: TRBV7-9; DNA: TGTGCCAGCAGCGGCAGGACAGGGGGCCTTGAGCAGTTCTTC; CDR3: CASSGRTGGLEQFF
J: TRBJ1-4; D: NA; size: NA; V: TRBV18; DNA: TGTGCCAGCTCACCAGTCGTTTCTAATGAAAAACTGTTTTTT; CDR3: CASSPVVSNEKLFF
J: TRBJ1-2; D: TRBD1; size: many; V: TRBV7-6; DNA: TGTGCCAGCAGCTCCAGGGACAGGGGAGTTAACTATGGCTACACCTTC; CDR3: CASSSRDRGVNYGYTF
J: TRBJ1-1; D: TRBD1; size: few; V: TRBV20-1; DNA: TGCAGTGCTAGAGATTTGAACAGGGGAAGGGGCACTGAAGCTTTCTTT; CDR3: CSARDLNRGRGTEAFF
J: TRBJ2-3; D: NA; size: many; V: TRBV7-6; DNA: TGTGCCAGCAGCTTCCTACAATGGTCAGGAACAGATACGCAGTATTTT; CDR3: CASSFLQWSGTDTQYF
J: TRBJ2-1; D: TRBD2; size: many; V: TRBV7-6; DNA: TGTGCCAGCAGTTCAGCGGGGGGGAAGTTGAATGAGCAGTTCTTC; CDR3: CASSSAGGKLNEQFF
J: TRBJ2-6; D: TRBD1; size: many; V: TRBV4-1; DNA: TGCGCCAGCAGCCAAGTTTTTCAGGGGGCTGCTTCTGGGGCCAACGTCCTGACTTTC; CDR3: CASSQVFQGAASGANVLTF
J: TRBJ2-1; D: NA; size: many; V: TRBV7-6; DNA: TGTGCCAGCACCCTTAGCACCCGGGAAACAGGGTTCGATGAGCAGTTCTTC; CDR3: CASTLSTRETGFDEQFF
J: TRBJ2-7; D: NA; size: many; V: TRBV7-2; DNA: TGTGCCAGCAGCTTACAGTCCACAGGCCCTCGCGAGCAGTACTTC; CDR3: CASSLQSTGPREQYF
J: TRBJ1-4; D: NA; size: few; V: TRBV6-6; DNA: TGTGCCAGCAGTTACGAGTCGGGACGGCAGGGGACGGATGAAAAACTGTTTTTT; CDR3: CASSYESGRQGTDEKLFF
J: TRBJ2-3; D: NA; size: NA; V: TRBV29-1; DNA: TGCAGCGGAGGAAGGGTCACAGATACGCAGTATTTT; CDR3: CSGGRVTDTQYF
J: TRBJ2-1; D: NA; size: NA; V: TRBV6-6; DNA: TGTGCCAGCACCGAAATGGGGCTTTACAATGAGCAGTTCTTC; CDR3: CASTEMGLYNEQFF
J: TRBJ2-7; D: TRBD2; size: many; V: TRBV7-9; DNA: TGTGCCAGCAGTTTAAGCGGGGACGAGCAGTACTTC; CDR3: CASSLSGDEQYF
J: TRBJ2-4; D: TRBD1; size: NA; V: TRBV28; DNA: TGTGCCAGCAGTGAAGGACAGGGGAGAATTTGGTCGGCCAAAAACATTCAGTACTTC; CDR3: CASSEGQGRIWSAKNIQYF
J: TRBJ1-2; D: NA; size: many; V: TRBV28; DNA: TGTGCCAGCAGCCAAAGGCCCGGGGTTCATGGCTACACCTTC; CDR3: CASSQRPGVHGYTF
J: TRBJ1-2; D: NA; size: many; V: TRBV6-2/TRBV6-3; DNA: TGTGCCAGCAGTTCGAACAGGGATGGCTACACCTTC; CDR3: CASSSNRDGYTF
J: TRBJ1-1; D: NA; size: many; V: TRBV5-5; DNA: TGTGCCAGCAGCCCTCCCCAGGGTCTCACTGAAGCTTTCTTT; CDR3: CASSPPQGLTEAFF
J: TRBJ1-1; D: NA; size: few; V: TRBV15; DNA: TGTGCCACCAGCAGCCAGAGCACTGAAGCTTTCTTT; CDR3: CATSSQSTEAFF
J: TRBJ2-1; D: TRBD2; size: few; V: TRBV20-1; DNA: TGCAGTGCTAGAGTCCCGACTAGCGGCCTATACAATGAGCAGTTCTTC; CDR3: CSARVPTSGLYNEQFF
J: TRBJ2-1; D: NA; size: many; V: TRBV19; DNA: TGTGCCAGTGCCTCGACAGGCAGCTCCTACAATGAGCAGTTCTTC; CDR3: CASASTGSSYNEQFF
J: TRBJ2-2; D: TRBD1; size: NA; V: TRBV6-6; DNA: TGTGCCAGCAGCGACCCAAGGACAGGGTTGCGGGAGCTGTTTTTT; CDR3: CASSDPRTGLRELFF
J: TRBJ2-4; D: TRBD2; size: many; V: TRBV11-2; DNA: TGTGCCAGCAGCTTGACTCTAGCGGGGGGACCGGCAGGGACCAAAAACATTCAGTACTTC; CDR3: CASSLTLAGGPAGTKNIQYF